The sequence of this T cell receptor (beta chain) was determined in a study of blood T cell repertoires in COVID-19 (dated by TCRdb to 2020 to 2021). For the study in its entirety: Samples covering the acute and convalescent phases of COVID-19 were provided by collaborators in the United States, Italy and Spain. The repertoires were made available in a free public database intended to serve as a resource for research on the immune response to SARS-CoV-2. The samples were drawn from two sources: the first 160 participants of the ongoing ImmuneRACE study, and about 1,300 subjects contributed by 6 global collaborators. The prospective study material was composed of cDNA or gDNA derived from T cells, B-cell-depleted T cells, or PBMCs. The sample metadata nearly always contained a de-identified subject ID, COVID-19 status, age in years and sex. The dataset comprised deeply sampled blood TCRbeta repertoires from subjects exposed to, actively infected with, or recovered from COVID-19. Where HLA class I and class II types were available, the types were taken from metadata supplied by the sample provider, not from assay-based typing.

TCRbeta CDR3 regions were amplified from genomic DNA by means of the immunoSEQ Assay, a bias-controlled multiplex PCR. Concerning the study's data processing: Within the assay, amplification of reference gene primers was used to estimate how many nucleated cells each sample contained. Sequence reads were collapsed and filtered to measure the absolute abundance of every unique TCRbeta CDR3 rearrangement. For each sample, productive Simpson clonality was calculated by taking the square root of Simpson's diversity index across productive rearrangements. This is the immuneACCESS table as TCRdb keeps it, with only in-frame sequences that have V and J called. A part of the clones is gone; compared with another copy, unresolved V genes explain less than half, and the rest is unexplained. The V and J calls and clone size are taken from that table; D and trimming were inferred from the DNA. The sample has 250,000 to 300,000 clones on record, 90% of them singletons. The top ten clonotypes cover more than 0.95% of the sample.

With regard to this clone: What antigen it recognizes has not been identified. No clone much larger than this one lies a single base away; base qualities are absent.

V and J are trimmed by 5 bases and 10 bases, and the gene matches miss 12 bases of the junction. The CDR3 contains 16 residues, cysteine and phenylalanine counted. CDR3 DNA is the only sequence kept; it has 48 bases, read in frame from the first base. CDR1 and CDR2 are read off the germline V gene (reference sequence) as MNHEY and SMNVEV. Enrolling through a virtual design, the prospective study's participants ranged in age from about 18 to 100 years and lived across roughly 24 United States geographic areas. In the prospective study, participants were assigned to cohorts based on the clinical history participants reported in a screening survey and a study questionnaire. For ImmuneRACE Cohort 3, a participant was defined as recovered based on two consecutive negative NP/OP PCR tests, clearance by a healthcare professional, or resolution of symptoms. In the prospective study, mobile phlebotomists collected whole blood, serum and a nasopharyngeal or oropharyngeal swab from each participant. Over an approximately two-month period, participants in the prospective study had the option of providing additional blood draws and questionnaires. Before DNA extraction, blood samples from the prospective study were shipped at room temperature or frozen.

Broader findings and caveats from the paper: The quantity of clinical and demographic metadata differed by source and by participant and was supplied without curation.

The source material was PBMCs or T cells enriched from blood (not recorded which). Recombination linked TRBV27 to TRBJ2-1; TRBD2 matches 12 bases in the middle. This receptor was obtained from a woman aged 25 to 39 who had recovered from COVID-19. CDR3 protein: CASSPTGLAGQQEQFF. DNA sequence: TGTGCCAGCAGTCCAACGGGACTAGCGGGCCAACAGGAGCAGTTCTTC.